The clone carrying this T cell receptor beta chain has at least ten counts. The antigen is undetermined. The record originates from a study of T cell repertoires in cytomegalovirus infection. The overall study: In public TCR beta signatures, there were indications of both CMV infection and matching HLA type. Whole-study results and caveats: Identification of carriers of CMV plus the relevant HLA was achieved through cumulative public TCR beta family frequency. Dominating the ex vivo response were HLA-C-restricted CMV-specific TCR beta clonotypes.

The V end was cut by 5 bases, the J end by 4 bases, with 13 bases between. Germline CDR1 SGHVS, CDR2 FQNEAQ. CDR3 size: 14 residues. TCRdb passed the reads through MiXCR, listing each CDR3 protein once. The sample contains 200,000 to 300,000 distinct CDR3 sequences, 9% to 15% of which appear only once. V and J are TRBV7-8 and TRBJ2-3; perhaps TRBD1 as D (5 bases). The sample consisted of PBMCs. This TCR came from a human donor in good health (CMV status not recorded). Some clones in this sample may be carry-over from other donors' samples. The CDR3 reads CASSLSVGPDTQYF. The CDR3 nucleotides are TGTGCCAGCAGCCTCAGTGTGGGGCCAGATACGCAGTATTTT.